Given below is one T cell receptor (beta chain) in context. The antigen is not known. PCR amplification relied on 60 Vbeta primers (plus 13 Jbeta primers). Method: immunoSEQ multiplex PCR; TCRdb's copy keeps in-frame clones and lacks some. In the table there are more than 85,000 clones, over 70% of which are singletons. Trimming took 0 bases from V and 0 from J, leaving 10 bases between them. This CDR3 is built from 15 residues. Germline V lookup: CDR1 SGHNT, CDR2 YYREEE (reference sequence). All the people who gave samples were healthy bone marrow donors. The data derive from a study of cytomegalovirus exposure and HLA in healthy donors. Study conclusions and caveats: It was in a later analysis that TCR association rates were seen to vary by HLA locus, highest for DRB1 and lowest for HLA-C. Highly shared variants forming one cluster were likely a sequencing artifact. CMV antigen specificity was confirmed in vitro for a few CMV-associated chains.

The sequence derives from a man between 35 and 55 years old in good health and CMV-seronegative. Sequencing was carried out using PBMCs. The chain combines TRBV5-4 with TRBJ2-7, with D perhaps matching TRBD1 (5 bases). CDR3 sequence: CASSLAGQSSYEQYF. CDR3 DNA: TGTGCCAGCAGCTTGGCAGGACAAAGCTCCTACGAGCAGTACTTC.